This TCR beta chain was sequenced in a study of blood T cell repertoires in COVID-19. Study background: In each case, the material was cDNA or gDNA derived from T cells, B-cell-depleted T cells, or PBMCs.

TCRdb keeps only in-frame clones here, not all; method: immunoSEQ multiplex PCR. The table has some 530,000 clones, 75% to 90% seen once. Those who participated ranged in age from roughly 18 to 90 years and resided in about two dozen US areas. The study assigned cohorts using participant-reported clinical history. Before being deemed recovered, Cohort 3 donors had two negative PCRs, clearance, or symptom resolution. Germline-derived CDR1 and CDR2 are SEHNR and FQNEAQ (reference sequence). The CDR3 runs to 15 residues. V was trimmed by 1 base and J by 4 bases, leaving 12 bases between them. The rearrangement links TRBV7-9 to TRBJ2-3; D remains unclear. Sequenced sample: PBMCs or T cells enriched from blood (not recorded which). The TCR comes from an older woman who had recovered from COVID-19. CDR3 loop: CASSLVGNLPDTQYF. The DNA of the CDR3 is TGTGCCAGCAGCTTAGTGGGCAACCTCCCAGATACGCAGTATTTT.